This T cell receptor beta chain was sequenced for a study of T-cell reconstitution after alpha-beta-depleted transplantation in children. General study points: Several hundred rapidly expanded clones from non-depleted graft cells reportedly supplied alpha-beta T cells about two months post-transplant. Surviving recipient T cells and thymic progenitors underlay high day-60 TCRbeta diversity in some patients. After one year, T-cell counts and TCRbeta diversity mostly came from new T cells.

Points on this clonotype: Its antigen is unknown.

Unique molecular identifiers tagged the TCRbeta library. TCRdb ran MiXCR on the PCR reads and lists one entry per CDR3 protein. Here the sample spans some 600,000 distinct CDR3 sequences, 13% being singletons. This CDR3 is built from 14 residues. V lost 4 bases and J lost 6, with 12 bases in between. Germline-derived CDR1 and CDR2 are LGHDT and YNNKEL (reference sequence). Sample: PBMCs, mostly from graft donor cells, taken 360 days after TCRalphabeta/CD19-depleted stem cell transplant. The TCR sequence derives from a male patient between 10 and 17 years old who had a stem cell transplant for acute myeloid leukemia, so the T cells may come from the graft donor. The rearrangement uses TRBV3-1 and TRBJ2-2; D is undetermined. CDR3: CASSRPIAAGELFF. CDR3 nucleotides: TGTGCCAGCAGCCGTCCGATCGCGGCCGGGGAGCTGTTTTTT.